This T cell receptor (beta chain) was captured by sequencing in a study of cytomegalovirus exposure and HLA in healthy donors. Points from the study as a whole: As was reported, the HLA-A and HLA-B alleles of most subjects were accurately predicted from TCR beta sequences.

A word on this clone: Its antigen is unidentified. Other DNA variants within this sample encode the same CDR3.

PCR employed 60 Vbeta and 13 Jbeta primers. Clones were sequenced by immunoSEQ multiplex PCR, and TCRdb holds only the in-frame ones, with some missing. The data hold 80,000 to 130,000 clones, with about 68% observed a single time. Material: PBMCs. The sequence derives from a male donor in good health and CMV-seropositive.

The DNA for the CDR3 is TGCAGCGTACGACAGGGCGGCACAGATACGCAGTATTTT. As protein: CSVRQGGTDTQYF. The chain has TRBV29-1 and TRBJ2-3; 7 nucleotides match TRBD1. V shed 6 bases and J 1 base; nucleotides not matched to a gene: 4. The CDR3 extends over 13 amino acids. Germline V lookup: CDR1 SQVTM, CDR2 ANQGSEA.